The 5 T cell receptor beta chains in this list originate from one sample, sequenced in a study of resident and recirculating memory T cells in vitiligo. Method: immunoSEQ multiplex PCR; TCRdb's copy keeps in-frame clones and lacks some. Altogether about 76,000 clones are present, roughly nine tenths being singletons, with the ten largest covering 5%. Sequencing was done on a sample of blood. The origin of the receptors is a male donor with vitiligo.

This chain links TRBV19 with TRBJ1-2; tentative D call: TRBD1 (6 bases). This CDR3 is 15 amino acids long. Trimming removed 3 bases from V and 7 bases from J, with 18 bases in between. The V gene's germline CDR1 is LNHDA and CDR2 SQIVND (reference sequence). CDR3 amino acids: CASSMHRVGNRGYTF. The CDR3 nucleotides are TGTGCCAGTAGTATGCACAGGGTAGGGAACCGTGGCTACACCTTC.

For the CDR3, the DNA is TGTGCCAGCAGCCAACTAGCGGGGCCCCAGCATTTT. Translating gives CASSQLAGPQHF. The gene calls are TRBV14 and TRBJ1-5; D is unresolved. The CDR3 totals 12 residues. CDR1 is SGHDN and CDR2 is FVKESK in the germline V gene. V lost 2 bases and J lost 9, with 8 bases in between.

The V and J genes are TRBV7-2 and TRBJ1-2; D might be TRBD1 (5 bases). Germline V gene data show CDR1 as SGHTA and CDR2 as FQGNSA. CDR3 size: 15 residues. Trimming stripped 4 bases from V and 0 bases from J, with 12 bases between. As DNA, the CDR3 is TGTGCCAGCAGCTCGGGACTGAACGCTAACTATGGCTACACCTTC. It is translated as CASSSGLNANYGYTF.

The chain combines TRBV7-2 with TRBJ2-5; 7 bases match TRBD2. This CDR3 has 16 residues. Per the germline V gene, CDR1 is SGHTA and CDR2 is FQGNSA. The junction had 12 bases not matched to a gene; V was cut back by 1 base and J by 7 bases. The CDR3 here is CASSLGGGGPGGTQYF. In DNA, the CDR3 is TGTGCCAGCAGCTTAGGCGGCGGAGGGCCGGGGGGGACCCAGTACTTC.

This clone was detected once. The V call is TRBV10-3, the J call TRBJ1-2, with D perhaps TRBD1 (6 bases). This CDR3 region has 12 residues. Germline V gives CDR1 ENHRY, CDR2 SYGVKD. Between the trimmed V and J ends, which lost 10 bases and 6 bases, there was a span of 15 bases. The CDR3 loop is CATREQGNGYTF. The CDR3 region has the DNA TGTGCCACCAGGGAACAGGGAAATGGCTACACCTTC.